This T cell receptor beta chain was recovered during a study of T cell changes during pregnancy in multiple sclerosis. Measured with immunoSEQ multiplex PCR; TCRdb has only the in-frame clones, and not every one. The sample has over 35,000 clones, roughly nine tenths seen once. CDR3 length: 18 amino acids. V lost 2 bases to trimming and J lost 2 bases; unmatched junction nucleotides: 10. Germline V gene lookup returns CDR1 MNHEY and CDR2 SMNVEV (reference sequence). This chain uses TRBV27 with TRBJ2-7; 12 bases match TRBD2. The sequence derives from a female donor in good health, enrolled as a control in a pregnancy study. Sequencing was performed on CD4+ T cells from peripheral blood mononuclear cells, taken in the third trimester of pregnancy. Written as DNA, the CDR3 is TGTGCCAGCAGTTTAGGGGCTAGCGGGAGGGGTAGCCCCTACGAGCAGTACTTC. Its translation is CASSLGASGRGSPYEQYF.